The present T cell receptor beta chain was sequenced within a study of monozygotic twins with inflammatory bowel disease. Study-level points and caveats: Lower TCRbeta diversity (inverse Simpson) was seen in IBD patients than in healthy co-twins. Relative to healthy twins, IBD patients had fewer clonotypes in common with others, a gap that was especially apparent with disease activity.

TCRdb processed the 5' RACE reads again and assigns one entry to each CDR3 protein, with no DNA. The table for this sample gives over 200,000 distinct CDR3 sequences. In germline, CDR1 is SQVTM, CDR2 ANQGSEA. This CDR3 region has 13 residues. Concerning this clonotype: Its antigen is as yet unknown.

Sequenced sample: blood. The clonotype originates from a human donor with ulcerative colitis or Crohn's disease, or a healthy co-twin of an affected twin (not recorded which). The V and J genes are TRBV29-1 and TRBJ1-2. The CDR3 sequence: CSVAQQANYGYTF.